This T cell receptor beta chain was identified during a study of cytomegalovirus exposure and HLA in healthy donors. The germline V gene encodes CDR1 SGHRS and CDR2 YFSETQ. CDR3 size: 14 residues. V was shortened by 1 base and J by 5 bases, with 12 bases between the two germline ends. Researchers ran the PCR with 60 Vbeta and 13 Jbeta primers. Sequenced by immunoSEQ multiplex PCR; TCRdb stores in-frame clones only, minus some. The sample carries over 95,000 clones, about 80% recorded once. Specimen: PBMCs. The chain carries TRBV5-1 and TRBJ1-2; D not certain. The source is a woman aged 40 to 50 in good health and CMV-seropositive. The CDR3 region is CASSLLRQNYGYTF. The CDR3 DNA is TGCGCCAGCAGCTTGTTGAGGCAGAATTATGGCTACACCTTC.